This entry describes one T cell receptor (beta chain). As yet, its antigen is unknown. The junction departs from the called germline gene at one end, perhaps through a read error. The TCR beta profiling, which covered VDJ combination and CDR3 sequence, was carried out using genomic DNA as the template. TCRdb redid the calling of the reads with MiXCR, one entry per CDR3 protein. The sample has 270,000 or so distinct CDR3 sequences, approximately 79% seen once. This CDR3 comprises 15 residues. Per the germline V gene, CDR1 is SGHTA and CDR2 is FQGNSA. This sample is drawn from a study of CD8+CD57+ T cells in acquired aplastic anemia. Study overall: When averaged, DNA from sorted CD4+ and CD8+ cells came to 2.5 to 3.5 ug. Overall study findings and caveats: Statistical testing detected no significant gap in CD8+ Simpson's diversity between patients and controls.

An expansion of CD8+CD57+ cells by flow cytometry had been shown in patients chosen for sequencing. The sequenced material came from sorted CD4+, CD8+, or CD8+CD57+ T cells (not recorded which) from PBMCs. The TCR comes from a human donor with aplastic anemia. This chain links TRBV7-2 with TRBJ2-2; 7 bases are a match to TRBD2. CDR3 loop: CASSGLAGADCELFF. CDR3 DNA: TGTGCCAGCAGCGGATTAGCGGGCGCCGACTGTGAGCTCTTTTTT.